The rows below give T cell receptor beta chains drawn from one sample of a study of blood T cell repertoires in COVID-19. Libraries were prepared by immunoSEQ multiplex PCR; TCRdb keeps only in-frame clonotypes and omits some of them. Of roughly 230,000 clones listed, more than 75% are singletons. The sequencing sample was made of PBMCs or T cells enriched from blood (not recorded which). The receptors here all came from a man in his thirties or forties in a cohort exposed to, infected with or recovered from COVID-19 (not recorded which). Both conserved end residues are part of each CDR3. The D gene is left open where the match is weak. Clone size, where shown, is once, few, many, or a class for clones that have expanded.

NA	TRBV6-4	TRBJ1-2	TRBD1	TGTGCCAGCAGTGACCTGACAGGGGGCGGCTACACCTTC	CASSDLTGGGYTF
NA	TRBV4-2	TRBJ1-2	TRBD1	TGTGCCAGCAGCCAAGATAATAGGGGGCTGAACTATGGCTACACCTTC	CASSQDNRGLNYGYTF
NA	TRBV27	TRBJ1-1	NA	TGTGCCAGCAGTTTACAGGGGAACACTGAAGCTTTCTTT	CASSLQGNTEAFF
once	TRBV6-5	TRBJ2-7	TRBD1	TGTGCCAGCAGAAAGACAGGGACCTACGAGCAGTACTTC	CASRKTGTYEQYF
NA	TRBV7-2	TRBJ2-3	NA	TGTGCCAGCAGCTCAGGAGGAGTCCCAGATACGCAGTATTTT	CASSSGGVPDTQYF
NA	TRBV28	TRBJ2-4	TRBD2	TGTGCCAGCAGTTTGATCGGCGGGGGAAACATTCAGTACTTC	CASSLIGGGNIQYF
NA	TRBV6-5	TRBJ2-7	NA	TGTGCCACTCTAGCTCGGTCCTACGAGCAGTACTTC	CATLARSYEQYF
NA	TRBV6-2/TRBV6-3	TRBJ1-2	NA	TGTGCCAGCAGTTACTCATCGGGTGGCAGCTATGGCTACACCTTC	CASSYSSGGSYGYTF
NA	TRBV16	TRBJ1-2	TRBD1	TGTGCCAGCAGCCAATGGGGGACAGGGATCAGCGATGGCTACACCTTC	CASSQWGTGISDGYTF
NA	TRBV7-6	TRBJ2-2	TRBD2	TGTGCCAGCAGCCCAGGGACTAGCGGGAGATATACCGGGGAGCTGTTTTTT	CASSPGTSGRYTGELFF
NA	TRBV9	TRBJ2-7	NA	TGTGCCAGTGCGGGTTCCTCCTACGAGCAGTACTTC	CASAGSSYEQYF
NA	TRBV9	TRBJ1-2	NA	TGTGCCAGCAGCGTCAGGGGACATACGAACTATGGCTACACCTTC	CASSVRGHTNYGYTF
NA	TRBV28	TRBJ2-3	NA	TGTGCCAGCAGTTTACTGGGGGGTGAGGATACGCAGTATTTT	CASSLLGGEDTQYF
NA	TRBV19	TRBJ1-2	NA	TGTGCCAGTAGTATCAGGGGCGGCTACACCTTC	CASSIRGGYTF
NA	TRBV6-5	TRBJ1-5	TRBD1	TGTGCCAGCAGTTACTCGACAGGGTACAATCAGCCCCAGCATTTT	CASSYSTGYNQPQHF
NA	TRBV5-4	TRBJ2-2	TRBD1	TGTGCCAGCAGCGATCGACAGGGTGCGAGCACCGGGGAGCTGTTTTTT	CASSDRQGASTGELFF